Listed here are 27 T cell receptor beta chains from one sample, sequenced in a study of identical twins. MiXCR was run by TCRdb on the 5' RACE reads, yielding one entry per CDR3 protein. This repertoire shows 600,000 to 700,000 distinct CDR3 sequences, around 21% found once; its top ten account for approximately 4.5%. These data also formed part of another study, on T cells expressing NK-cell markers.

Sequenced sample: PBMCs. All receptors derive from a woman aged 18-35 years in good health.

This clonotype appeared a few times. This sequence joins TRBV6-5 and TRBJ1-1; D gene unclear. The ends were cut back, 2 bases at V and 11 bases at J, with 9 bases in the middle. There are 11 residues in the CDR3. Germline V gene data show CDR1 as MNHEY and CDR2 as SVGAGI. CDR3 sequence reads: CASSYERLAFF. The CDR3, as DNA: TGTGCCAGCAGTTACGAACGGTTGGCTTTCTTT.

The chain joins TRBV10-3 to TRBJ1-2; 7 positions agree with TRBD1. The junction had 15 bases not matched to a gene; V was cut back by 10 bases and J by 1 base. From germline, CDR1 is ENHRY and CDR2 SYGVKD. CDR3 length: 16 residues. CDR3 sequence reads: CATWGDSTGINYGYTF. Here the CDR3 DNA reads TGTGCCACTTGGGGGGACAGCACGGGAATTAACTATGGCTACACCTTC.

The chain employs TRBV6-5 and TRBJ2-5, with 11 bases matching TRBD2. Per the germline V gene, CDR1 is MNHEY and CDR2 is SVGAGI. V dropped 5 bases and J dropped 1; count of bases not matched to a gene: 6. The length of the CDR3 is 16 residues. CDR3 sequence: CASSNRLAGFQETQYF. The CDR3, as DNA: TGTGCCAGCAGTAATCGACTAGCGGGGTTCCAAGAGACCCAGTACTTC.

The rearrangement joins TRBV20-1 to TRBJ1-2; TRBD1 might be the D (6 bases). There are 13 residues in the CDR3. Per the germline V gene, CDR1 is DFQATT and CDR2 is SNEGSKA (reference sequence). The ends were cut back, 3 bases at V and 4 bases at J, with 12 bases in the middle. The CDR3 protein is CSARAGGLYGYTF. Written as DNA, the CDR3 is TGCAGTGCTAGGGCGGGGGGCCTCTATGGCTACACCTTC.

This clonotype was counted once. The CDR3 bases are TGTGCCAGCAGCCAAGATAGCGGGGGGTCCCCCCACGAGCAGTACTTC. This codes for CASSQDSGGSPHEQYF. The chain couples TRBV3-1 to TRBJ2-7; 10 bases fit TRBD2. The germline V gene has CDR1 LGHDT and CDR2 YNNKEL (reference sequence). J gave up 5 bases and V 0 bases, and 7 bases lay outside the gene matches. CDR3 length: 16 residues.

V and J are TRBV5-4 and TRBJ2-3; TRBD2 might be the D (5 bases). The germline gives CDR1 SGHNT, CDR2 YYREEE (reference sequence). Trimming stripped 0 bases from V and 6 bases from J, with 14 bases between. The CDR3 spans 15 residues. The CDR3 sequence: CASSLDRGVEDTQYF. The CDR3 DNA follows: TGTGCCAGCAGCTTGGATCGGGGAGTGGAGGATACGCAGTATTTT.

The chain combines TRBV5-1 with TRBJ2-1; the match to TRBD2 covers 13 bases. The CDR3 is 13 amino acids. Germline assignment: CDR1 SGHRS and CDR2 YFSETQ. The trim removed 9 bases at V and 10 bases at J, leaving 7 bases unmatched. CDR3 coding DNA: TGCGCCACCGGACTAGCGGGAGTATCCGAGCAGTTCTTC. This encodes CATGLAGVSEQFF.

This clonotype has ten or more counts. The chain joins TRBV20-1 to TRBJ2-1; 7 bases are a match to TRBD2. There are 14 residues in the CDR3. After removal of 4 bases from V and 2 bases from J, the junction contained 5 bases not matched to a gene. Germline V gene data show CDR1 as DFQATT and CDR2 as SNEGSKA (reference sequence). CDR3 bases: TGCAGTGCTATACTAGCGTCACCCTACAATGAGCAGTTCTTC. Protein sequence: CSAILASPYNEQFF.

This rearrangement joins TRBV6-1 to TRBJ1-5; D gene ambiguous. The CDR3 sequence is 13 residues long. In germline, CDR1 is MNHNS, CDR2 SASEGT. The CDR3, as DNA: TGTGCGACCGGGAGGGTTGGTCATCAGCCCCAGCATTTT. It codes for CATGRVGHQPQHF.

This CDR3 reads CSARDKQTQYF. In DNA form, the CDR3 reads TGCAGTGCTAGAGATAAACAGACCCAGTACTTC. The chain employs TRBV20-1 and TRBJ2-5; D is uncertain. The length of the CDR3 is 11 residues. V was clipped by 0 bases and J by 6 bases, with 5 bases between them. In germline, CDR1 is DFQATT, CDR2 SNEGSKA (reference sequence).

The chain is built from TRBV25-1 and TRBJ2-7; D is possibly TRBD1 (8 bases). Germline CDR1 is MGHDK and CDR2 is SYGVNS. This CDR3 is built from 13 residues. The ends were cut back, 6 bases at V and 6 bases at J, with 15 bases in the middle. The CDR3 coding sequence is TGTGCCAGCAGCAAACAGGGGGGGCGCGAGCAGTACTTC. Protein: CASSKQGGREQYF.

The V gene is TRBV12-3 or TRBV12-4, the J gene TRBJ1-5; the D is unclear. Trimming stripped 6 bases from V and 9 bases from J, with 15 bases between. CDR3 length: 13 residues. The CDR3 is CASSRGGVWPQHF. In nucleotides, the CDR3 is TGTGCCAGCAGCCGAGGCGGGGTATGGCCCCAGCATTTT.

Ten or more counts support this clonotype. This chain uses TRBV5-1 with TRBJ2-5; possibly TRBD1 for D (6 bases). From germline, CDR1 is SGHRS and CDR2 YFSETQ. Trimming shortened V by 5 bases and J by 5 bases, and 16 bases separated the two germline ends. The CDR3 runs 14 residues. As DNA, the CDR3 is TGCGCCAGCAGTCATAGAACTAGGGGGGAGACCCAGTACTTC. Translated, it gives CASSHRTRGETQYF.

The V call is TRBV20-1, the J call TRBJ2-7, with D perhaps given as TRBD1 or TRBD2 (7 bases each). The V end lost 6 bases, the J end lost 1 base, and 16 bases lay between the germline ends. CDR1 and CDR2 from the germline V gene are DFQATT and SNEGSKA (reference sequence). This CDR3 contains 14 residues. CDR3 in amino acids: CSALRQGGSYEQYF. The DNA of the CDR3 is TGCAGTGCCCTTAGACAGGGAGGGTCCTACGAGCAGTACTTC.

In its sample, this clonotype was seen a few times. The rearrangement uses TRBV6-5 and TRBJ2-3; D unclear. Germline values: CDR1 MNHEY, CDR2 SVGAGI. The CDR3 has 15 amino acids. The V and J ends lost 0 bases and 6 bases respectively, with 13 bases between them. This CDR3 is CASSYSAAGLDTQYF. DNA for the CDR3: TGTGCCAGCAGTTACTCAGCCGCTGGGTTGGATACGCAGTATTTT.

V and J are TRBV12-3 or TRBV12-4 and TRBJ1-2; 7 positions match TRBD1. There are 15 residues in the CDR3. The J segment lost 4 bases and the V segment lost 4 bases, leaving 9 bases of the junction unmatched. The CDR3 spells CASSSQTGLGYGYTF. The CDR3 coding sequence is TGTGCCAGCAGTTCCCAGACAGGGTTAGGCTATGGCTACACCTTC.

CDR3 nucleotides: TGTGCCAGCAGTTTAGCGGGGGGGCCGATGAGCTCCTACAATGAGCAGTTCTTC. Its protein product is CASSLAGGPMSSYNEQFF. The V call is TRBV12-3 or TRBV12-4, the J call TRBJ2-1; a weak D match, TRBD2 (7 bases). The CDR3 is made up of 18 amino acids. V lost 0 bases and J 0 bases, leaving 15 bases between the germline ends.

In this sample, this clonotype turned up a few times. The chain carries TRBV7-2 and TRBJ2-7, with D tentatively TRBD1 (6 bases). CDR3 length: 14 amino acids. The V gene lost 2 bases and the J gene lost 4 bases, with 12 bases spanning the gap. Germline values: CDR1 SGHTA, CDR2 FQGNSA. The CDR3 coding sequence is TGTGCCAGCAGCTTATATTGGGGGACATACGAGCAGTACTTC. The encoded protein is CASSLYWGTYEQYF.

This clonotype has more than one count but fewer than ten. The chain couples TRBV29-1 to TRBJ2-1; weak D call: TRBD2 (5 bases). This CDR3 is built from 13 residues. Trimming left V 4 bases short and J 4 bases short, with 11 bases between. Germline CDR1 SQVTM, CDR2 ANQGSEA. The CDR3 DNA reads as TGCAGCGTTGTACGGGAACTATACAATGAGCAGTTCTTC. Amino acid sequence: CSVVRELYNEQFF.

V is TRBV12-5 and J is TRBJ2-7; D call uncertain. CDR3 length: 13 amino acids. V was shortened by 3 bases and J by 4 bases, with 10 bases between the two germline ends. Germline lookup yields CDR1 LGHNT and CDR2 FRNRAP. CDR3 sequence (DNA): TGTGCTAGTGGTTTATCGGGTAGTTACGAGCAGTACTTC. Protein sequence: CASGLSGSYEQYF.

The CDR3 spells CASSTWRGEGGAEQYF. In DNA form, the CDR3 reads TGTGCCAGCAGCACGTGGCGTGGGGAGGGAGGCGCCGAGCAGTACTTC. The chain is built from TRBV12-3 or TRBV12-4 and TRBJ2-7; 7 bases are shared with TRBD2. The ends lost 6 bases at V and 6 bases at J; junction bases unmatched: 17. There are 16 residues in the CDR3.

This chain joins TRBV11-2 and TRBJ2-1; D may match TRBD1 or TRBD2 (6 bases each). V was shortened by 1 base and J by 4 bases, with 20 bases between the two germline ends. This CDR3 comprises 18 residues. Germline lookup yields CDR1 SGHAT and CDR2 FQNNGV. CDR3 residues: CASSLVGGAGGAYNEQFF. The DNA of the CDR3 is TGTGCCAGCAGCTTAGTAGGGGGTGCCGGGGGCGCATACAATGAGCAGTTCTTC. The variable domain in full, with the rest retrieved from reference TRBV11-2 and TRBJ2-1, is EAGVAQSPRYKIIEKRQSVAFWCNPISGHATLYWYQQILGQGPKLLIQFQNNGVVDDSQLPKDRFSAERLKGVDSTLKIQPAKLEDSAVYLCASSLVGGAGGAYNEQFFGPGTRLTVL.

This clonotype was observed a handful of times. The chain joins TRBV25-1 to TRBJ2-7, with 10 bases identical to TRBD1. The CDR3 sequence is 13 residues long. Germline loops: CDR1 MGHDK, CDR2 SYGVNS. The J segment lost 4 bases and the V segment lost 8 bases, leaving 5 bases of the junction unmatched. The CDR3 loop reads CASVGTGVYEQYF. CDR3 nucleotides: TGTGCCAGCGTCGGGACAGGGGTATACGAGCAGTACTTC.

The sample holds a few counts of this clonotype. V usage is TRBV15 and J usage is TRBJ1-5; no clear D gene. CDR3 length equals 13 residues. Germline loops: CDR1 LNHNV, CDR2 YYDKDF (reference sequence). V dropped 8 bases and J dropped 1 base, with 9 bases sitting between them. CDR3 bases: TGTGCCACCGGGGTGAACAGCAATCAGCCCCAGCATTTT. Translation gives CATGVNSNQPQHF.

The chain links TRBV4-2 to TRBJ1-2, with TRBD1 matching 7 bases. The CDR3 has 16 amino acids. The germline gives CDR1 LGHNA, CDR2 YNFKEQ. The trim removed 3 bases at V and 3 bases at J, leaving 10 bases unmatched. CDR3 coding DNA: TGTGCCAGCAGCCAGGAACCCGGACAGGCTTACTATGGCTACACCTTC. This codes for CASSQEPGQAYYGYTF.

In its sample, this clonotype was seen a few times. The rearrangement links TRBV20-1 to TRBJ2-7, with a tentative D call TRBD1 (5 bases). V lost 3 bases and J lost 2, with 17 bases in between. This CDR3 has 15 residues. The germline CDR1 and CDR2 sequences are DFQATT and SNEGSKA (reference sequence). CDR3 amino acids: CSARGHGRYAYEQYF. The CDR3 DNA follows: TGCAGTGCTAGGGGGCACGGGCGGTACGCCTACGAGCAGTACTTC.

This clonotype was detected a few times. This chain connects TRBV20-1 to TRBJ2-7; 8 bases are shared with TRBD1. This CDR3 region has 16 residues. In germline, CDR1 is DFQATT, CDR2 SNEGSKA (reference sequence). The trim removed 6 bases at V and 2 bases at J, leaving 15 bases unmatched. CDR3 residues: CSATAPGTGRAYEQYF. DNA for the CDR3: TGCAGTGCAACGGCCCCCGGGACAGGTAGAGCCTACGAGCAGTACTTC.